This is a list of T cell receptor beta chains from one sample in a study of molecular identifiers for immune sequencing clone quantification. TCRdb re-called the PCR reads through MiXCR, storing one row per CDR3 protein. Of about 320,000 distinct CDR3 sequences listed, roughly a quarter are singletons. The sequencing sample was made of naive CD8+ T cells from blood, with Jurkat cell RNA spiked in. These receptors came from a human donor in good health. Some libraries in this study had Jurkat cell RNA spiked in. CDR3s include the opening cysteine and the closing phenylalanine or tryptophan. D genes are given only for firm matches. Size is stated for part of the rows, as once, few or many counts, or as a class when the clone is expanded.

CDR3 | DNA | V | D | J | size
CASSPAGGRDEQFF | TGTGCCAGCAGCCCCGCGGGAGGAAGGGATGAGCAGTTCTTC | TRBV7-9 | TRBD2 | TRBJ2-1 | .
CASSSVGTSGPDTQYF | TGTGCCAGCAGCTCCGTCGGGACTAGCGGTCCAGATACGCAGTATTTT | TRBV7-9 | TRBD2 | TRBJ2-3 | many
CATSSLIGDSYTGELFF | TGTGCCACCAGCAGTCTAATAGGGGACAGCTACACCGGGGAGCTGTTTTTT | TRBV15 | TRBD1 | TRBJ2-2 | many
CASSLFGEGTEAFF | TGCGCCAGCAGCTTGTTCGGCGAGGGCACTGAAGCTTTCTTT | TRBV5-1 | . | TRBJ1-1 | many
CASSSVRYEQYF | TGTGCCAGCAGTTCCGTAAGGTACGAGCAGTACTTC | TRBV28 | . | TRBJ2-7 | many
CASSLDTWTEDQETQYF | TGTGCCAGCAGCTTAGATACGTGGACGGAAGACCAAGAGACCCAGTACTTC | TRBV7-2 | . | TRBJ2-5 | many
CASRWTSGSETQYF | TGTGCCAGCAGATGGACTAGCGGGAGTGAGACCCAGTACTTC | TRBV7-9 | TRBD2 | TRBJ2-5 | .
CSVELGIEQYF | TGCAGTGTGGAGCTAGGGATCGAGCAGTACTTC | TRBV20-1 | . | TRBJ2-7 | many
CSANRGGTEAFF | TGCAGTGCTAACAGGGGGGGCACTGAAGCTTTCTTT | TRBV20-1 | TRBD1 | TRBJ1-1 | .
CASSLGQGRTDTQYF | TGCGCCAGCAGCTTGGGGCAGGGTCGCACAGATACGCAGTATTTT | TRBV5-1 | . | TRBJ2-3 | many
CASSHVNEAFF | TGTGCCAGCAGCCACGTCAATGAAGCTTTCTTT | TRBV5-8 | . | TRBJ1-1 | few
CASSKYSDTGRYGYTF | TGCGCCAGCAGCAAGTATTCCGATACAGGGAGATATGGCTACACCTTC | TRBV5-1 | . | TRBJ1-2 | many
CASHTRTEYNSPLHF | TGTGCCAGCCATACCCGGACTGAATATAATTCACCCCTCCACTTT | TRBV27 | . | TRBJ1-6 | .
CASSLGPGGSYGYTF | TGTGCCAGCAGCTTGGGCCCGGGAGGGTCCTATGGCTACACCTTC | TRBV5-6 | . | TRBJ1-2 | many
CASSISPRGYEQYF | TGTGCCAGCAGTATATCACCACGCGGGTACGAGCAGTACTTC | TRBV27 | . | TRBJ2-7 | few
CASRYSGQETQYF | TGCGCCAGCAGATATAGCGGTCAAGAGACCCAGTACTTC | TRBV5-1 | . | TRBJ2-5 | many
CASSPWGARGYTF | TGTGCCAGCAGTCCATGGGGGGCTCGGGGCTACACCTTC | TRBV12-3/TRBV12-4 | . | TRBJ1-2 | few
CSARGGSGRGETQYF | TGCAGTGCTAGAGGCGGTAGCGGGAGGGGTGAGACCCAGTACTTC | TRBV20-1 | TRBD2 | TRBJ2-5 | .
CATSDWTGGTDTQYF | TGTGCCACCAGTGACTGGACAGGGGGCACAGATACGCAGTATTTT | TRBV24-1 | TRBD1 | TRBJ2-3 | few
CASSLTEAYEQYF | TGTGCCAGCAGTCTGACAGAGGCCTACGAGCAGTACTTC | TRBV6-5 | . | TRBJ2-7 | .
CASSSGGSLTEAFF | TGTGCCAGCAGCTCCGGGGGGTCGCTCACTGAAGCTTTCTTT | TRBV7-6 | . | TRBJ1-1 | .
CASSPGQNYGYTF | TGTGCCAGCAGCCCCGGACAGAACTATGGCTACACCTTC | TRBV14 | . | TRBJ1-2 | few
CASSRSPSCTDTQYF | TGCGCCAGCAGCCGGTCCCCTTCCTGCACAGATACGCAGTATTTT | TRBV4-1 | . | TRBJ2-3 | .
CASSYRFLGDQPQHF | TGTGCCAGCAGTTACCGTTTCCTAGGCGATCAGCCCCAGCATTTT | TRBV28 | . | TRBJ1-5 | few
CASSPVPLPAIKFF | TGCGCCAGCAGCCCGGTCCCGCTTCCGGCTATTAAGTTCTTC | TRBV4-1 | . | TRBJ2-1 | .
CASSPTVSGANVLTF | TGTGCCAGCAGTCCGACAGTCTCTGGGGCCAACGTCCTGACTTTC | TRBV28 | . | TRBJ2-6 | .
CASSLVGMGNQPQHF | TGTGCCAGCAGCTTGGTAGGGATGGGCAATCAGCCCCAGCATTTT | TRBV5-5 | . | TRBJ1-5 | many
CASSPPTEQYF | TGTGCCAGCAGCCCCCCGACAGAGCAGTACTTC | TRBV6-1 | . | TRBJ2-7 | many
CASSPGTRSEQYF | TGTGCCAGCAGTCCCGGAACCCGGTCCGAGCAGTACTTC | TRBV27 | . | TRBJ2-7 | few
CAGSQRASSTDTQYF | TGCGCCGGCAGCCAGAGGGCTTCTAGCACAGATACGCAGTATTTT | TRBV4-1 | . | TRBJ2-3 | few
CSARDRSGPSYEQYF | TGCAGTGCTAGAGATCGGTCAGGGCCGTCCTACGAGCAGTACTTC | TRBV20-1 | . | TRBJ2-7 | .
CASSQARSSYGYTF | TGCGCCAGCAGCCAAGCCAGGTCATCTTATGGCTACACCTTC | TRBV4-1 | . | TRBJ1-2 | many
CASSQVGRGIYGYTF | TGTGCCAGCAGCCAAGTCGGCAGGGGGATCTATGGCTACACCTTC | TRBV3-1 | TRBD1 | TRBJ1-2 | .
CASSETGVYGVGANVLTF | TGTGCCAGCAGCGAGACAGGGGTATATGGTGTTGGGGCCAACGTCCTGACTTTC | TRBV6-2/TRBV6-3 | TRBD1 | TRBJ2-6 | few
CASRQRGDTQYF | TGTGCCAGCAGACAGAGGGGGGATACGCAGTATTTT | TRBV12-3/TRBV12-4 | . | TRBJ2-3 | many
CSVVGPGTDTQYF | TGCAGCGTTGTGGGACCTGGCACAGATACGCAGTATTTT | TRBV29-1 | . | TRBJ2-3 | many
CASSDTSGSSYNEQFF | TGTGCCAGCAGCGACACTAGCGGGAGCTCCTACAATGAGCAGTTCTTC | TRBV6-5 | TRBD2 | TRBJ2-1 | few
CASSQDLAGGIYEQYF | TGTGCCAGCAGCCAAGATTTGGCGGGAGGGATCTACGAGCAGTACTTC | TRBV4-2 | TRBD2 | TRBJ2-7 | few
CASTLQGARGEQYF | TGTGCCAGCACCCTTCAGGGGGCCCGGGGCGAGCAGTACTTC | TRBV6-2/TRBV6-3 | TRBD1 | TRBJ2-7 | .
CSARETSGGSEQYF | TGCAGTGCTAGAGAGACTAGCGGGGGGTCCGAGCAGTACTTC | TRBV20-1 | TRBD2 | TRBJ2-7 | few
CSARESRTSGKVDTKYF | TGCAGTGCTAGAGAGTCTAGAACTAGCGGGAAGGTAGATACGAAGTATTTT | TRBV20-1 | TRBD2 | TRBJ2-3 | .
CASSLESHEQFF | TGTGCCAGCAGCTTAGAGAGCCATGAGCAGTTCTTC | TRBV11-2 | . | TRBJ2-1 | many
CASSLSTVSYEQYF | TGTGCCAGCAGTTTATCAACAGTCTCCTACGAGCAGTACTTC | TRBV12-3/TRBV12-4 | . | TRBJ2-7 | .
CATSEKRTSTDTQYF | TGTGCCACCAGTGAGAAGAGGACTAGCACAGATACGCAGTATTTT | TRBV24-1 | . | TRBJ2-3 | many
CATSSDRGPVDTEAFF | TGTGCCACCAGCTCAGACAGGGGCCCCGTTGACACTGAAGCTTTCTTT | TRBV15 | TRBD1 | TRBJ1-1 | many
CASSQSGKSTDTQYF | TGCGCCAGCAGTCAATCTGGGAAAAGCACAGATACGCAGTATTTT | TRBV23-1 | . | TRBJ2-3 | many
CAGSLSGSTEAFF | TGTGCCGGCAGTTTATCTGGGTCCACTGAAGCTTTCTTT | TRBV2 | . | TRBJ1-1 | .
CSAKDYEQYF | TGCAGTGCTAAAGACTACGAGCAGTACTTC | TRBV20-1 | . | TRBJ2-7 | many
CAWSFLFGNTGELFF | TGTGCCTGGAGTTTCTTATTTGGGAACACCGGGGAGCTGTTTTTT | TRBV30 | . | TRBJ2-2 | .
CASSQDFNTGELFF | TGTGCCAGCAGCCAAGATTTCAACACCGGGGAGCTGTTTTTT | TRBV4-2 | . | TRBJ2-2 | .
CASSLELAGGPTHETQYF | TGTGCCAGCAGCTTAGAACTAGCGGGGGGGCCTACTCATGAGACCCAGTACTTC | TRBV11-2 | TRBD2 | TRBJ2-5 | few
CASSQDPQIYGYTF | TGCGCCAGCAGCCAAGATCCACAGATCTATGGCTACACCTTC | TRBV4-1 | . | TRBJ1-2 | many
CAWSVRQGSGQPQHF | TGTGCCTGGAGTGTTCGACAGGGAAGCGGTCAGCCCCAGCATTTT | TRBV30 | TRBD1 | TRBJ1-5 | many